The 23 T cell receptor beta chains below all came from one sample that was sequenced in a study of tumor-infiltrating lymphocytes in primary liver carcinoma (dated by TCRdb to 2016 to 2017). The data were produced on an Illumina HiSeq 2500. A constant-region primer and ProtoScript II reverse transcriptase were used to reverse-transcribe TCRbeta-specific cDNA from approximately 550 ng total RNA. Three nested multiplex PCR rounds, following a slightly modified ARM-PCR procedure, were used to build the TCRbeta libraries. Multiplex TRBV1-TRBV30 forward primers and a Cbeta reverse primer were used in the first two PCR rounds, each of which was run for around 10 cycles. Using fastp at Q25 and MiXCR, TCRdb reprocessed the public reads and kept productive beta chains. Each CDR3 protein appears once, grouped with its most common genes and DNA. The table for this sample lists 60,000 to 90,000 distinct CDR3 sequences; over 60% of them were counted only once. Of the sample, roughly 26% falls within the top ten clones.

Total RNA and DNA were co-extracted from 20-30 mg of bulk tissue with the AllPrep DNA/RNA mini kit, without cell sorting. The sample consisted of liver tumor tissue from sampling region 4. The meaning of the sample's cell subset or site label: tumor region T4, right-lateral pole. These receptors originate from a middle-aged man with primary liver carcinoma and hepatitis B virus infection.

A word on this clonotype: The junction departs from the called germline gene at one end, perhaps through a read error. V gene TRBV4-1 combines with J gene TRBJ2-3, with 9 bases identical to TRBD1. This CDR3 has 15 amino acids. CDR1 is MGHRA, CDR2 YSYEKL, per germline. For the CDR3, the DNA is TGCGCCAGCAGGCGCTCCGGGACAGGGACAGTTACGCAGTATTTT. Its protein is CASRRSGTGTVTQYF.

V usage is TRBV5-4 and J usage is TRBJ2-1, with D perhaps matching TRBD2 (6 bases). Trimming removed 0 bases from V and 7 bases from J, with 17 bases in between. Germline CDR1 SGHNT, CDR2 YYREEE (reference sequence). The CDR3 has 16 amino acids. In DNA, the CDR3 is TGTGCCAGCAGCTTGGGATTAGCGGTGAAGGGGAATGAGCAGTTCTTC. Amino acid sequence: CASSLGLAVKGNEQFF.

In DNA form, the CDR3 reads TGTGCCAGCAGGGAGTGGGCAGGAGTGACCCAGTACTTC. Its protein product is CASREWAGVTQYF. The chain employs TRBV6-2 or TRBV6-3 and TRBJ2-5; D not certain. Per germline, CDR1 MNHEY and CDR2 SVGEGT. This CDR3 is 13 amino acids long. V was shortened by 6 bases and J by 7 bases, with 15 bases between the two germline ends.

Note on this clonotype: It is likely a read error, because the conserved phenylalanine at the end of the CDR3 is missing. J is TRBJ2-3 and V is TRBV28; no reliable D call. Germline CDR1 and CDR2: MDHEN and SYDVKM. This CDR3 spans 13 amino acids. DNA of the CDR3: TGTACCAGCAGTACAACTAGCACAGATACGCAGTATTCT. This translates into CTSSTTSTDTQYS.

Points on this clonotype: At one end, the junction sequence differs from germline, possibly due to a read error. The chain has TRBV29-1 and TRBJ2-7; 12 nucleotides align to TRBD2. The germline CDR1 and CDR2 sequences are SQVTM and ANQGSEA. This CDR3 has 14 residues. For the CDR3, the DNA is TGTAGCGTTGTACTAGCGGGAGGAGCATACGAGCAGTACTTC. Its protein is CSVVLAGGAYEQYF.

The DNA of the CDR3 is TGCGCCAGCAGCCCTAGACTAGCGGAACGGGATGAGCAGTTCTTC. Protein: CASSPRLAERDEQFF. The chain links TRBV4-1 to TRBJ2-1; 9 nucleotides line up with TRBD2. The germline V gene encodes CDR1 MGHRA and CDR2 YSYEKL. With 4 bases clipped from V and 8 bases from J, the junction kept 9 bases outside the gene matches. The CDR3 totals 15 residues.

For this clonotype: A read error may be the cause here, since a much bigger clone is one base away. The chain joins TRBV10-2 to TRBJ2-1; D might be TRBD2 (6 bases). The CDR3 has 14 amino acids. The germline gives CDR1 WSHSY, CDR2 SAAADI. The CDR3 loop reads CASSTGRAHNEQLF. The CDR3 DNA follows: TGCGCCAGCAGTACCGGGAGAGCCCACAATGAGCAGTTGTTC.

This clonotype was seen only once. A much larger clone differs by one base, so this may be a read error. The rearrangement uses TRBV7-9 and TRBJ1-4, with D hard to call. Germline CDR1 is SEHNR and CDR2 is FQNEAQ (reference sequence). The CDR3 covers 14 residues. CDR3 sequence: CTSSSVGAGEKLFF. CDR3 DNA sequence: TGTACCAGCAGCTCCGTCGGCGCGGGGGAAAAACTGTTTTTT. The variable domain in full, with the rest retrieved from reference TRBV7-9 and TRBJ1-4, is DTGVSQNPRHKITKRGQNVTFRCDPISEHNRLYWYRQTLGQGPEFLTYFQNEAQLEKSRLLSDRFSAERPKGSFSTLEIQRTEQGDSAMYLCTSSSVGAGEKLFFGSGTQLSVL.

This clonotype was counted only a few times. Just one base apart from a much larger clone, this may be a read error. The V call is TRBV5-6, the J call TRBJ1-3; D unresolved. This CDR3 is built from 16 residues. Looked up from germline, CDR1 is SGHDT and CDR2 is YYEEEE. This chain's CDR3 is CASSLVGFSSGDTIYF. As DNA, the CDR3 is TGTGCCAGCAGCTTGGTCGGCTTCAGCTCTGGAGACACCATATATTTT.

A word on this clonotype: Given a much more abundant clone one base away, this may be a read error. The genes are TRBV30 and TRBJ2-2; D is undetermined. The V gene's germline CDR1 is GTSNPN and CDR2 SVGIG (reference sequence). Trimming removed 3 bases from V and 7 bases from J, with 12 bases in between. The CDR3 runs to 13 residues. CDR3 DNA: TGTGCCTGGAGGATCCTTACTCACGGGGAGCTGTTTTTT. Protein product: CAWRILTHGELFF.

This clonotype qualifies as medium-sized. The V call is TRBV29-1, the J call TRBJ1-5; tentatively, D is TRBD1 (6 bases). The CDR3 consists of 13 residues. CDR1 and CDR2 (germline): SQVTM, ANQGSEA. Trimming took 5 bases from V and 3 from J, leaving 11 bases between them. CDR3 nucleotides: TGCAGCGTTCGGGACAATTACAATCAGCCCCAGCATTTT. Protein product: CSVRDNYNQPQHF.

On this clonotype itself: Compared with germline, one end of the junction differs, possibly owing to a read error. This chain links TRBV7-8 with TRBJ2-5, with 7 nucleotides matching TRBD2. The CDR3 totals 15 residues. Germline CDR1 SGHVS, CDR2 FQNEAQ. The DNA of the CDR3 is TGTGACAGCAGCTCCGGGACTACGAATCAAGGGACCCAGTACTTC. It yields the protein CDSSSGTTNQGTQYF.

Turning to this clonotype: A much larger clonotype is one base distant, so this may be a read error. The chain uses TRBV30 and TRBJ2-5, with D perhaps assigned TRBD1 or TRBD2 (5 bases each). From germline, CDR1 is GTSNPN and CDR2 SVGIG (reference sequence). CDR3 length equals 13 residues. The CDR3 here is CTWSPGTQETQYF. DNA of the CDR3: TGTACCTGGAGTCCGGGGACCCAAGAGACCCAGTACTTC. Together with reference TRBV30 and TRBJ2-5, the CDR3 gives the full variable domain: SQTIHQWPATLVQPVGSPLSLECTVEGTSNPNLYWYRQAAGRGLQLLFYSVGIGQISSEVPQNLSASRPQDRQFILSSKKLLLSDSGFYLCTWSPGTQETQYFGPGTRLLVL.

This clonotype was observed once. A junction end diverges from the germline sequence, so it may reflect a read error. The genes are TRBV4-1 and TRBJ2-3, with 8 bases fitting TRBD2. The CDR3 is made up of 17 amino acids. CDR1 and CDR2 (germline): MGHRA, YSYEKL. The CDR3 reads CASSQSKLAVITDTQYF. Written as DNA, the CDR3 is TGCGCCAGCAGCCAATCAAAACTAGCGGTAATCACAGACACGCAGTATTTT.

To note about this clonotype: Lacking the conserved final phenylalanine or tryptophan, this CDR3 likely reflects a read error. This chain connects TRBV10-3 to TRBJ2-6; D is ambiguous. Germline values: CDR1 ENHRY, CDR2 SYGVKD. This CDR3 contains 13 residues. V was shortened by 8 bases and J by 0 bases, with 5 bases between the two germline ends. The CDR3 nucleotides read TGTGCCATCTGGGTCTCTGGGGCCAACGTCCTGACTTCC. This encodes CAIWVSGANVLTS.

Worth noting for this clonotype: A junction boundary mismatches the germline segment, possibly from a read error. V gene TRBV11-2 combines with J gene TRBJ2-3, with 13 bases lining up with TRBD2. There are 18 residues in the CDR3. The germline V gene encodes CDR1 SGHAT and CDR2 FQNNGV. The CDR3 coding sequence is TGTACCAGCGGCCTAACTACTAGCGGGAGGGCGGGGCGAGATACGCAGTATTTT. It encodes CTSGLTTSGRAGRDTQYF.

Concerning this clonotype itself: Possible read error: a much larger clone is one base away. The genes are TRBV28 and TRBJ2-7, with D uncertain. The CDR3 is 10 residues long. Germline loops: CDR1 MDHEN, CDR2 SYDVKM. The V end was cut by 10 bases, the J end by 4 bases, with 8 bases between. In DNA form, the CDR3 reads TGTGCCAAACTACAGTACGAGCAGTACTTC. Amino acids: CAKLQYEQYF.

For this clonotype: A read error may produce the germline difference seen at one junction end. The rearrangement links TRBV29-1 to TRBJ2-7; 13 nucleotides agree with TRBD2. The CDR3 is 14 residues long. The germline gives CDR1 SQVTM, CDR2 ANQGSEA. The CDR3 region is CRVDRTSGSGEHYF. The DNA for the CDR3 is TGCAGGGTTGATCGGACTAGCGGGAGTGGCGAGCACTACTTC.

This clonotype was found once. A much larger clone differs from this one at a single base, so this may be a read error. The V call is TRBV28, the J call TRBJ1-5; D is unresolved. Germline CDR1 reads MDHEN; CDR2 reads SYDVKM. This CDR3 has 13 amino acids. In nucleotides, the CDR3 is TGTACCAGCAGTTTAGTCCATGATCAGCCCCAGCATTTT. Protein sequence: CTSSLVHDQPQHF.

This clonotype was seen at least ten times. V and J are TRBV5-6 and TRBJ1-4; the D gene is possibly TRBD1 (6 bases). This CDR3 is built from 15 residues. The germline V gene encodes CDR1 SGHDT and CDR2 YYEEEE. Between the trimmed V and J ends, which lost 3 bases and 3 bases, there was a span of 12 bases. The CDR3 reads CASSSTGRPNEKLFF. Written as DNA, the CDR3 is TGTGCCAGCAGCTCCACAGGGAGGCCTAATGAAAAACTGTTTTTT.

With respect to this clonotype: Given a much more abundant clone one base away, this may be a read error. This chain links TRBV30 with TRBJ2-2; TRBD1 matches at 9 bases. CDR1 is GTSNPN, CDR2 SVGIG, per germline (reference sequence). The CDR3 spans 18 residues. CDR3 nucleotide sequence: TGTGCCCGGAGCAGCCTGGTACCGGGACAGGGTATCACCGGGGAGCTGTTTTTT. Protein: CARSSLVPGQGITGELFF.

A word on this clonotype: The conserved phenylalanine or tryptophan is not found at the CDR3 terminus, so this likely reflects a read error. This chain uses TRBV11-2 with TRBJ2-7; D not certain. CDR3 length: 15 residues. Trimming took 5 bases from V and 2 from J, leaving 16 bases between them. Germline assignment: CDR1 SGHAT and CDR2 FQNNGV. CDR3 sequence: CASSLSVGITYEQYL. As DNA, the CDR3 is TGTGCCAGCAGCCTATCTGTGGGTATAACCTACGAGCAGTACTTG.

This clonotype has a single count. The junction departs from the called germline gene at one end, perhaps through a read error. The CDR3 DNA reads as TGTGCCAGCAGCCAACAGGGGGGTGACAATCAGCCCCAGCATTTT. Residues: CASSQQGGDNQPQHF. The chain is built from TRBV4-1 and TRBJ1-5; 8 bases align to TRBD1. This CDR3 comprises 15 residues. Germline V gives CDR1 MGHRA, CDR2 YSYEKL.